The sequence of this T cell receptor beta chain was determined in a study of cytomegalovirus exposure and HLA in healthy donors. The CDR3 consists of 15 residues. With V trimmed by 2 bases and J by 6 bases, 7 bases remained unmatched. Per germline, CDR1 MNHEY and CDR2 SVGAGI. 13 Jbeta primers and 60 Vbeta primers were used for the PCR. The assay was immunoSEQ multiplex PCR, and TCRdb's table has in-frame clones only and misses some. The sample includes some 270,000 clones, over 90% of them seen just once. Regarding this clone: Its antigen remains unknown.

Whole-study results and caveats: Rare TCR sequences predominated, though certain public TCRs were found in many donors.

The chain employs TRBV6-5 and TRBJ1-1; 9 bases are shared with TRBD1. Sequenced input: PBMCs. The receptor's source is a girl aged 2 to 9 in good health and CMV-seronegative. DNA of the CDR3: TGTGCCAGCAGTTACCTTGGACAGGGGCGCGCTGAAGCTTTCTTT. Its protein product is CASSYLGQGRAEAFF.